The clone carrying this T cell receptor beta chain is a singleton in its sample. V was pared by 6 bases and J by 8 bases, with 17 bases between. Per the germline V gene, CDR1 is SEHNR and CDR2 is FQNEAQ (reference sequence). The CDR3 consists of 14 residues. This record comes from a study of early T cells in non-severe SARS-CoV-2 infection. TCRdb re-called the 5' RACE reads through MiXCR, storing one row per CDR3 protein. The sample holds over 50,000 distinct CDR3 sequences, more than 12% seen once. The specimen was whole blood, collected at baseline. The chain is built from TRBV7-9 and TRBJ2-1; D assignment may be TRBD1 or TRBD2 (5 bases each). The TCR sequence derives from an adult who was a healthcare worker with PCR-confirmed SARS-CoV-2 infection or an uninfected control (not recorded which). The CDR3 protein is CASRAGDRVDEQFF. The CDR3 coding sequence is TGTGCCAGCAGAGCCGGGGACCGAGTGGATGAGCAGTTCTTC.